This T cell receptor (beta chain) was sequenced for a study of blood T cell repertoires in COVID-19. V shed 4 bases and J shed 11 bases, with 18 bases lying between them. The CDR3 length is 13 residues. From germline, CDR1 is SGHRS and CDR2 YFSETQ. Per the original data handling: Reference gene primer amplification in the assay estimated nucleated cell counts. Clones were read by immunoSEQ multiplex PCR, and TCRdb kept only the in-frame ones, dropping some. V, J and clone size are those of that table, while D and trimming were read from the DNA. The sample records 95,000 to 150,000 clones, 80% to 95% being singletons.

The J gene is TRBJ1-1, the V gene TRBV5-1; the D gene is possibly TRBD1 (5 bases). The specimen was peripheral blood. The clonotype comes from a man aged 50-60 years with COVID-19, enrolled during active disease. CDR3 sequence reads: CASSGPSGTVAFF. CDR3 bases: TGCGCCAGCAGCGGACCTTCAGGGACTGTGGCTTTCTTT.